This T cell receptor beta chain was sequenced for a study of T cells in narcolepsy. For the study at large: Enrolled donors included narcolepsy type 1 or type 2 patients and healthy controls. The study, taken as a whole, reports: Autoreactive HCRT-specific and TRIB2-specific clonotypes were marked in same-patient CSF-versus-blood CD4+ comparisons. Some memory CD4+ repertoires had no autoreactive clone sequences. Reportedly, autoreactive clonotypes were serially detected in patients' blood but not controls'.

Regarding this clone: As yet, its antigen is unknown.

Looked up from germline, CDR1 is SGHVS and CDR2 is FNYEAQ. This CDR3 spans 15 amino acids. V gave up 1 base and J gave up 6 bases; unmatched junction bases: 3. TCRdb keeps only in-frame clones here, not all; method: immunoSEQ multiplex PCR. Found here are around 30,000 clones, less than 90% of them singletons; the top ten hold roughly 2.5%. The sequenced material came from CD45RA- memory CD4+ T cells from PBMCs. The TCR was taken from a human donor with narcolepsy. V gene TRBV7-6 combines with J gene TRBJ2-1; TRBD2 matches at 10 bases. The CDR3 protein is CASSLVSSGGNEQFF. The CDR3 DNA follows: TGTGCCAGCAGCTTAGTCTCTAGCGGGGGCAATGAGCAGTTCTTC.